Presented here are 27 T cell receptor beta chains from one specimen sequenced in a study of T cell changes during pregnancy in multiple sclerosis. TCRdb's table, derived via immunoSEQ multiplex PCR, lists solely in-frame clones and lacks some. The sample has fewer than 40,000 clones; 80% to 95% are singletons. The sample here was CD4+ T cells from peripheral blood mononuclear cells, taken after pregnancy. All receptors come from a female donor in good health, enrolled as a control in a pregnancy study.

V gene TRBV30 combines with J gene TRBJ1-5; D is unclear. Trimming took off 2 bases at V and 7 bases at J, with 9 bases between the two ends. Germline V CDR1 and CDR2: GTSNPN, SVGIG (reference sequence). The CDR3 is 12 residues long. The CDR3 spells CAWSPGGQPQHF. Here the CDR3 DNA reads TGTGCCTGGAGTCCCGGAGGCCAGCCCCAGCATTTT. Based on the CDR3 plus reference TRBV30 and TRBJ1-5, the full variable domain is SQTIHQWPATLVQPVGSPLSLECTVEGTSNPNLYWYRQAAGRGLQLLFYSVGIGQISSEVPQNLSASRPQDRQFILSSKKLLLSDSGFYLCAWSPGGQPQHFGDGTRLSIL.

This chain uses TRBV15 with TRBJ1-5, with a possible D match to TRBD1 (6 bases). This CDR3 is 16 amino acids long. V was trimmed by 6 bases and J by 3 bases, leaving 18 bases between them. CDR1 LNHNV and CDR2 YYDKDF come from the germline V gene (reference sequence). The DNA of the CDR3 is TGTGCCACCAGGACATTACAGGGCGCCCTCAATCAGCCCCAGCATTTT. Its protein product is CATRTLQGALNQPQHF.

This sequence joins TRBV7-8 and TRBJ2-3, with TRBD2 matching 13 bases. CDR3 length: 17 amino acids. Trimming at V came to 4 bases and at J to 2 bases, leaving 6 bases not matched to a gene. Germline lookup yields CDR1 SGHVS and CDR2 FQNEAQ. CDR3 coding DNA: TGTGCCAGCAGCTATACTAGCGGGGGGGCAAACACAGATACGCAGTATTTT. Its protein is CASSYTSGGANTDTQYF.

This chain links TRBV6-6 with TRBJ2-5; 7 bases are shared with TRBD2. The V gene's germline CDR1 is MNHNY and CDR2 SVGAGI (reference sequence). J lost 0 bases, V lost 8 bases, and 9 bases had no gene match. This CDR3 is 15 amino acids long. The CDR3 is CASQRDPLYQETQYF. The CDR3 DNA reads as TGTGCCAGCCAGCGGGACCCTCTATACCAAGAGACCCAGTACTTC.

The rearrangement joins TRBV4-1 to TRBJ2-5; 10 bases map to TRBD2. After removal of 1 base from V and 0 bases from J, the junction contained 8 bases not matched to a gene. The CDR3 is 18 amino acids. Germline V gene data show CDR1 as MGHRA and CDR2 as YSYEKL. This CDR3 reads CASSQVAAGGLNQETQYF. As DNA, the CDR3 is TGCGCCAGCAGCCAAGTCGCAGCGGGGGGGCTCAACCAAGAGACCCAGTACTTC.

V and J are TRBV6-6 and TRBJ1-2; maybe TRBD1 (6 bases). CDR3 length: 13 amino acids. V was clipped by 2 bases and J by 11 bases, with 15 bases between them. The germline gives CDR1 MNHNY, CDR2 SVGAGI (reference sequence). The CDR3 loop reads CASSYEAGGVYTF. Written as DNA, the CDR3 is TGTGCCAGCAGTTACGAGGCGGGGGGCGTTTACACCTTC.

This chain uses TRBV11-1 with TRBJ2-7; 8 nucleotides match TRBD2. Germline V gene sequence: CDR1 SGHAT, CDR2 FQDESV (reference sequence). The junction had 7 bases not matched to a gene; V was cut back by 8 bases and J by 4 bases. The CDR3 is 13 amino acids. In DNA form, the CDR3 reads TGTGCCAGCTCCAGAACTAGCGGATACGAGCAGTACTTC. It translates to CASSRTSGYEQYF.

J is TRBJ2-1 and V is TRBV10-3; no clear D gene. The germline V gene has CDR1 ENHRY and CDR2 SYGVKD. The V end lost 3 bases, the J end lost 6 bases, and 12 bases lay between the germline ends. The CDR3 length is 14 residues. The CDR3 protein is CAISDPVVPNEQFF. CDR3 DNA sequence: TGTGCCATCAGTGATCCTGTCGTCCCCAATGAGCAGTTCTTC.

V usage is TRBV7-9 and J usage is TRBJ1-1, with TRBD1 matching 7 bases. Germline CDR1 is SEHNR and CDR2 is FQNEAQ (reference sequence). The CDR3 has 16 amino acids. With V trimmed by 1 base and J by 0 bases, 5 bases remained unmatched. The CDR3 reads CASSLETGRLNTEAFF. In DNA form, the CDR3 reads TGTGCCAGCAGCTTAGAGACAGGGCGTCTGAACACTGAAGCTTTCTTT.

V gene TRBV30 combines with J gene TRBJ1-2; D is possibly TRBD1 (6 bases). Germline CDR1 and CDR2: GTSNPN and SVGIG (reference sequence). V lost 4 bases and J 7 bases, leaving 13 bases between the germline ends. The CDR3 extends over 12 amino acids. The CDR3: CAWMGGASGYTF. The CDR3 DNA follows: TGTGCCTGGATGGGGGGGGCTAGTGGCTACACCTTC.

The chain employs TRBV25-1 and TRBJ1-2, with D unresolved. V lost 4 bases, J lost 7 bases, and 13 bases lay in between. The V gene's germline CDR1 is MGHDK and CDR2 SYGVNS. The CDR3 totals 13 residues. CDR3 residues: CASSAGSGSGYTF. DNA of the CDR3: TGTGCCAGCAGTGCTGGCTCAGGCTCTGGCTACACCTTC.

The chain joins TRBV19 to TRBJ1-2, with 9 bases lining up with TRBD1. The CDR3 runs 17 residues. CDR1 LNHDA and CDR2 SQIVND come from the germline V gene (reference sequence). Unmatched junction bases numbered 19, after V lost 7 bases and J lost 7 bases. Here the CDR3 DNA reads TGTGCCAGTACCGCCGGGACAGGGAATAGGTTCGGGGCTGGCTACACCTTC. It encodes CASTAGTGNRFGAGYTF.

J is TRBJ1-5 and V is TRBV19; D is possibly TRBD1 (5 bases). This CDR3 spans 15 amino acids. Germline CDR1 is LNHDA and CDR2 is SQIVND (reference sequence). Trimming removed 3 bases at V and 9 bases at J, with 18 bases between. The CDR3 spells CASSMGGTTSWPQHF. Here the CDR3 DNA reads TGTGCCAGTAGTATGGGGGGGACTACCTCGTGGCCCCAGCATTTT.

The chain couples TRBV20-1 to TRBJ1-2; D remains ambiguous. The length of the CDR3 is 10 residues. Trimming cost V 7 bases and J 6 bases, with 9 bases left between them. CDR1 DFQATT and CDR2 SNEGSKA come from the germline V gene (reference sequence). The CDR3: CSVGANGYTF. The CDR3 nucleotides are TGCAGTGTCGGTGCTAATGGCTACACCTTC.

This rearrangement joins TRBV6-1 to TRBJ1-2; 7 bases fit TRBD1. V was pared by 8 bases and J by 5 bases, with 11 bases of the junction left unmatched. The germline V gene has CDR1 MNHNS and CDR2 SASEGT. The CDR3 contains 14 residues. The CDR3 here is CASENPTGKYGYTF. CDR3 sequence (DNA): TGTGCCAGCGAGAATCCGACAGGGAAATATGGCTACACCTTC.

The gene calls are TRBV5-4 and TRBJ1-5; no reliable D call. In germline, CDR1 is SGHNT, CDR2 YYREEE (reference sequence). Deletions cut 4 bases from V and 9 bases from J, with 14 bases between. The CDR3 sequence is 13 residues long. CDR3 coding DNA: TGTGCCAGCAGCCACCGTTCCGCGGGGCCCCAGCATTTT. It codes for CASSHRSAGPQHF. Full variable domain (remainder filled in from reference TRBV5-4 and TRBJ1-5): ETGVTQSPTHLIKTRGQQVTLRCSSQSGHNTVSWYQQALGQGPQFIFQYYREEENGRGNFPPRFSGLQFPNYSSELNVNALELDDSALYLCASSHRSAGPQHFGDGTRLSIL.

V usage is TRBV9 and J usage is TRBJ2-5; TRBD2 might be the D (5 bases). Trimming shortened V by 0 bases and J by 5 bases, and 11 bases separated the two germline ends. The CDR3 has 14 amino acids. Germline CDR1 and CDR2: SGDLS and YYNGEE. For the CDR3, the DNA is TGTGCCAGCAGCGTAGCTGGCGGGCAGGAGACCCAGTACTTC. As protein: CASSVAGGQETQYF.

Concerning this clone: At one boundary the junction diverges from the germline segment, which might be a read error. The J gene is TRBJ1-1, the V gene TRBV15, with D uncertain. This CDR3 comprises 15 residues. The germline V gene encodes CDR1 LNHNV and CDR2 YYDKDF (reference sequence). CDR3 region: CATSGEVTPNTEAFF. The CDR3 nucleotides read TGTGCCACCAGCGGAGAGGTCACACCGAACACTGAAGCTTTCTTT.

The chain has TRBV25-1 and TRBJ1-3, with a tentative D call TRBD1 (5 bases). Germline V gene sequence: CDR1 MGHDK, CDR2 SYGVNS. Trimming took 7 bases from V and 2 from J, leaving 9 bases between them. This CDR3 region has 13 residues. The CDR3 nucleotides read TGTGCCAGCACAACGGGGGCTGGAAACACCATATATTTT. It specifies CASTTGAGNTIYF.

The chain recombines TRBV27 with TRBJ2-7, with 8 bases that match TRBD2. V gave up 4 bases and J gave up 3 bases; unmatched junction bases: 8. The CDR3 runs 15 residues. Germline V CDR1 and CDR2: MNHEY, SMNVEV (reference sequence). The CDR3 DNA reads as TGTGCCAGCAGTTCACCAGCGGGAGCTAACTACGAGCAGTACTTC. Translated: CASSSPAGANYEQYF.

This chain uses TRBV19 with TRBJ2-7; D perhaps matches TRBD2 (6 bases). V shed 8 bases and J shed 4 bases, with 12 bases lying between them. The V gene's germline CDR1 is LNHDA and CDR2 SQIVND (reference sequence). This CDR3 is built from 12 residues. This chain's CDR3 is CASSGTSYEQYF. CDR3 in DNA: TGTGCCAGTTCCGGGACTTCTTACGAGCAGTACTTC.

The V gene is TRBV19, the J gene TRBJ1-2, with 7 nucleotides matching TRBD1. This CDR3 comprises 13 residues. Per germline, CDR1 LNHDA and CDR2 SQIVND (reference sequence). J gave up 4 bases and V 4 bases, and 3 bases lay outside the gene matches. The CDR3 DNA follows: TGTGCCAGTAGTAGGGGACAGAGCTATGGCTACACCTTC. Translation: CASSRGQSYGYTF.

This chain links TRBV19 with TRBJ2-2; D gene uncertain. The germline V and J ends were trimmed by 1 base and 0 bases, with 3 bases remaining between them. CDR1 LNHDA and CDR2 SQIVND come from the germline V gene (reference sequence). This CDR3 comprises 14 residues. The CDR3 here is CASSIAANTGELFF. The CDR3 DNA sequence: TGTGCCAGTAGTATAGCGGCGAACACCGGGGAGCTGTTTTTT.

This sequence joins TRBV6-1 and TRBJ2-5; 10 positions match TRBD1. Judging by the DNA end, TRBJ2-7 fits better; the J call may be wrong. This CDR3 region has 14 residues. Germline-derived CDR1 and CDR2 are MNHNS and SASEGT. CDR3 bases: TGTGCCAGCAGTCGGGGACAGGGGAGATACGAGCAGTACTTC. Protein product: CASSRGQGRYEQYF.

The chain has TRBV6-5 and TRBJ2-7; 9 nucleotides match TRBD1. The CDR3 length is 14 residues. Germline V gives CDR1 MNHEY, CDR2 SVGAGI. V lost 6 bases to trimming and J lost 7 bases; unmatched junction nucleotides: 10. The CDR3 sequence is CASSPDGQGREQYF. DNA for the CDR3: TGTGCCAGCAGCCCCGACGGACAGGGGAGGGAGCAGTACTTC.

As DNA, the CDR3 is TGTGCCAGCAGCGCCAGAACAGCGAACACTGAAGCTTTCTTT. The encoded protein is CASSARTANTEAFF. The J gene is TRBJ1-1, the V gene TRBV9; D not certain. The V end was cut by 3 bases, the J end by 1 base, with 10 bases between. There are 14 residues in the CDR3. Per the germline V gene, CDR1 is SGDLS and CDR2 is YYNGEE.

The chain links TRBV18 to TRBJ1-2, with 8 bases that match TRBD1. CDR1 is KGHSH, CDR2 LQKENI, per germline. The CDR3 has 15 residues. V gave up 3 bases and J gave up 7 bases; unmatched junction bases: 10. The chain's CDR3 is CASSPPSKTGAGYTF. The CDR3 DNA is TGTGCCAGCTCACCCCCGTCCAAGACAGGGGCTGGCTACACCTTC.